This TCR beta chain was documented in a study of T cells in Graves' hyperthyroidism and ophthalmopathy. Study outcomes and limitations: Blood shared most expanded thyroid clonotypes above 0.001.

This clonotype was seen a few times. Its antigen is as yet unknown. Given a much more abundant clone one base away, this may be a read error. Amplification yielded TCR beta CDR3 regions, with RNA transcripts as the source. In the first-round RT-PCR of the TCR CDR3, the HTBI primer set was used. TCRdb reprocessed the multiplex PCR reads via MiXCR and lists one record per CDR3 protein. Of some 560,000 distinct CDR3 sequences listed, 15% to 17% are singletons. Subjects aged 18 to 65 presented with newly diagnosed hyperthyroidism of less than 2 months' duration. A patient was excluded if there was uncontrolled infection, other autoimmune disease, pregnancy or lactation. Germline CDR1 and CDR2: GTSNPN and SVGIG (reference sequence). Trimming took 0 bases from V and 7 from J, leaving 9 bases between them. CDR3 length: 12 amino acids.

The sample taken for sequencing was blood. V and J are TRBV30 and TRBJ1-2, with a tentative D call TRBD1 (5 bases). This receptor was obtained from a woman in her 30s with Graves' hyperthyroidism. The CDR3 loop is CAWSVGEGGYTF. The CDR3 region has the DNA TGTGCCTGGAGTGTGGGGGAGGGTGGCTACACCTTC.